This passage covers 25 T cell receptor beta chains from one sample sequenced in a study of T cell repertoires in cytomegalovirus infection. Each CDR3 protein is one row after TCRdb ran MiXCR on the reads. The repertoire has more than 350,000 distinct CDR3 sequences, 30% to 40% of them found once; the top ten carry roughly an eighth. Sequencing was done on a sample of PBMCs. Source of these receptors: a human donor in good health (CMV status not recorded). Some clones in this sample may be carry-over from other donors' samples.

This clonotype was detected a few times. This chain's CDR3 is CASSTATGISNQPQHF. In DNA form, the CDR3 reads TGTGCCAGTAGTACCGCGACAGGAATTAGCAATCAGCCCCAGCATTTT. V usage is TRBV19 and J usage is TRBJ1-5; a possible D gene is TRBD1 (6 bases). Germline V gene data show CDR1 as LNHDA and CDR2 as SQIVND (reference sequence). The CDR3 length is 16 residues. V lost 4 bases and J lost 0, with 13 bases in between.

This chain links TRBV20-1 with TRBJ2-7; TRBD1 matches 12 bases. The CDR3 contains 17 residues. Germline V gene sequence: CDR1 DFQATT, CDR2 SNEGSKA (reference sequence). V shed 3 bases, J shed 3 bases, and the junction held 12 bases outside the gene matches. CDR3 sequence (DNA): TGCAGTGCTAGGGGGAGGGACAGGGGGCTCCGGGGCTACGAGCAGTACTTC. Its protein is CSARGRDRGLRGYEQYF.

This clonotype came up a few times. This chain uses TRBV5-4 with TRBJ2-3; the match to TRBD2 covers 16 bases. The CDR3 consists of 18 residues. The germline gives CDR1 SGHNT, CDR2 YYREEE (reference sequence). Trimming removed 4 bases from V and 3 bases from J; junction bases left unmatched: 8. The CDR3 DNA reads TGTGCCAGCAGCCCCGGGACTAGCGGGGGGGTCTTTACAGATACGCAGTATTTT. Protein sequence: CASSPGTSGGVFTDTQYF. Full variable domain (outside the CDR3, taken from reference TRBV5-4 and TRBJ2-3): ETGVTQSPTHLIKTRGQQVTLRCSSQSGHNTVSWYQQALGQGPQFIFQYYREEENGRGNFPPRFSGLQFPNYSSELNVNALELDDSALYLCASSPGTSGGVFTDTQYFGPGTRLTVL.

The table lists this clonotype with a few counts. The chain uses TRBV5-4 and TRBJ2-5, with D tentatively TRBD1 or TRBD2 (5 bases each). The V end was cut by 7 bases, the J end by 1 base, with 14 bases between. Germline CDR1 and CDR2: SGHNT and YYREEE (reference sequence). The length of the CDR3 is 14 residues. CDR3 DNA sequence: TGTGCCAGCGGGGACGGTTTGGCCCAAGAGACCCAGTACTTC. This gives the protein CASGDGLAQETQYF.

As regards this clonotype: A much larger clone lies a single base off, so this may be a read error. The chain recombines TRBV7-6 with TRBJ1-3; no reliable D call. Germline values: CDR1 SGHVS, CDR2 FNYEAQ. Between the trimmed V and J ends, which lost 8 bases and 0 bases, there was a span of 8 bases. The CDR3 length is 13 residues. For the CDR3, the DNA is TGTGCCAGCGTAAACCTCTCTGGAAACACCATATATTTT. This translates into CASVNLSGNTIYF.

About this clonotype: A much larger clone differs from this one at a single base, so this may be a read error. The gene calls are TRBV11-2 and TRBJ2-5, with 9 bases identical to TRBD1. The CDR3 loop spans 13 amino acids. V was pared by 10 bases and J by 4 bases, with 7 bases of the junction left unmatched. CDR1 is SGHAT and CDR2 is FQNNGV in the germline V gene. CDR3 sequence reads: CATGDRVPETQYF. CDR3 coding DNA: TGTGCCACCGGGGACAGGGTTCCAGAGACCCAGTACTTC.

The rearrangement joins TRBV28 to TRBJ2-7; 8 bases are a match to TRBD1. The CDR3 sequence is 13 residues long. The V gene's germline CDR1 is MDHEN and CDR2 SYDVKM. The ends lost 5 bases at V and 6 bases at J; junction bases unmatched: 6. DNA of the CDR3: TGTGCCAGCAGTCACAGGGGGTTCGGCGAGCAGTACTTC. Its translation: CASSHRGFGEQYF.

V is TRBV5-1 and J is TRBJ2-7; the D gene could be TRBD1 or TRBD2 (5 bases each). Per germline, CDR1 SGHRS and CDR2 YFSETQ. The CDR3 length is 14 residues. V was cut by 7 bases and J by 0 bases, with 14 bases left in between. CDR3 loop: CASGAEGSSYEQYF. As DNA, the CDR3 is TGCGCCAGCGGAGCCGAGGGGAGCTCCTACGAGCAGTACTTC.

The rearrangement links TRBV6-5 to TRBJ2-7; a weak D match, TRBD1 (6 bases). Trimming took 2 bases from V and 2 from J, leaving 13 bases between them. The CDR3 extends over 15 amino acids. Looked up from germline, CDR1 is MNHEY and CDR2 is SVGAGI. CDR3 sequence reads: CASSYVPQGTYEQYF. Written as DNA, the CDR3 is TGTGCCAGCAGTTACGTTCCACAGGGAACCTACGAGCAGTACTTC.

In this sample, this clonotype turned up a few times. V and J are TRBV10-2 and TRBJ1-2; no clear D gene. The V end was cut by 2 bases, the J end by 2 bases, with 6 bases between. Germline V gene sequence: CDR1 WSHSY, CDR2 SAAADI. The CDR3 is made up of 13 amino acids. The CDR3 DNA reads TGCGCCAGCAGTGAGCGGGGAAACTATGGCTACACCTTC. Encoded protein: CASSERGNYGYTF.

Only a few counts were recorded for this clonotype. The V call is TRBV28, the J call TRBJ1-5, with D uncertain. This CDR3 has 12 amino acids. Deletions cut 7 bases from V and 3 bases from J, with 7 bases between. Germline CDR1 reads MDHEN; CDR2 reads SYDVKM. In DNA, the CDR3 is TGTGCCAGCAATACAGTCAATCAGCCCCAGCATTTT. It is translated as CASNTVNQPQHF.

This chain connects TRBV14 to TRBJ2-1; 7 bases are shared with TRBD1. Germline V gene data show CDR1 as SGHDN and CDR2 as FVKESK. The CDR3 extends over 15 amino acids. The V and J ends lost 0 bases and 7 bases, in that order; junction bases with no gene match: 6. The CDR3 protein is CASSQDSYRGNEQFF. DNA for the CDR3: TGTGCCAGCAGCCAAGACTCTTACAGGGGAAATGAGCAGTTCTTC.

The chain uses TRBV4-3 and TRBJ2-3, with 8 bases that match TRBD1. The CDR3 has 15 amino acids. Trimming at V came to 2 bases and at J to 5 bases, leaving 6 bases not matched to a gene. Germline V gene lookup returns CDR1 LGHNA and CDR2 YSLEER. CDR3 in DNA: TGCGCCAGCAGCCAACAGTCCGACAGGGGAGATACGCAGTATTTT. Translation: CASSQQSDRGDTQYF.

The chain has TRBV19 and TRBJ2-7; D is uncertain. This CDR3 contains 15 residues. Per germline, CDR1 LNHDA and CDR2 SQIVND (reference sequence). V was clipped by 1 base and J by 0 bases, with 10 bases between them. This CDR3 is CASSIAPMSSYEQYF. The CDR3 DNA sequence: TGTGCCAGTAGTATAGCTCCGATGAGCTCCTACGAGCAGTACTTC. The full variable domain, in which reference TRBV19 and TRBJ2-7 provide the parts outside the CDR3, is DGGITQSPKYLFRKEGQNVTLSCEQNLNHDAMYWYRQDPGQGLRLIYYSQIVNDFQKGDIAEGYSVSREKKESFPLTVTSAQKNPTAFYLCASSIAPMSSYEQYFGPGTRLTVT.

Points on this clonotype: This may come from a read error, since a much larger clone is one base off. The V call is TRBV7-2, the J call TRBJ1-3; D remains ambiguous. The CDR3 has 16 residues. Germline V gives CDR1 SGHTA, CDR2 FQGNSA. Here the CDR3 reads CASSLAQVSAGNTISF. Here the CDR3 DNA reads TGTGCCAGCAGCTTAGCGCAGGTTAGCGCTGGAAACACCATATCTTTT.

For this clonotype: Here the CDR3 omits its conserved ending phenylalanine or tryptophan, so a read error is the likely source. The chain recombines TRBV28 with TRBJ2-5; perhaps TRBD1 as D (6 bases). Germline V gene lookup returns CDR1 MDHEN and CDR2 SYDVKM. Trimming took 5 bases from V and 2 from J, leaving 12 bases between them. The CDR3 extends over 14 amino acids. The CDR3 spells CASSPTGWQETQYL. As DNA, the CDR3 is TGTGCCAGCAGTCCTACAGGGTGGCAAGAGACCCAGTACTTA.

The CDR3: CASSFRALQETQYF. DNA for the CDR3: TGTGCCAGCAGTTTCCGGGCGCTCCAAGAGACCCAGTACTTC. V is TRBV12-3 or TRBV12-4 and J is TRBJ2-5, with D hard to call. This CDR3 is 14 amino acids long. V dropped 3 bases and J dropped 1 base, with 9 bases sitting between them.

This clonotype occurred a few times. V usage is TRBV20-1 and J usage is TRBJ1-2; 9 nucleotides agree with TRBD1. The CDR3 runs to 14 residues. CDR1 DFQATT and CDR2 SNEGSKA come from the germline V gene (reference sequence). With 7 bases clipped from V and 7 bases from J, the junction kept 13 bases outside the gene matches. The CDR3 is CSVSRDRALFGYTF. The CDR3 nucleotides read TGCAGTGTCAGCCGGGACAGGGCCCTTTTTGGCTACACCTTC.

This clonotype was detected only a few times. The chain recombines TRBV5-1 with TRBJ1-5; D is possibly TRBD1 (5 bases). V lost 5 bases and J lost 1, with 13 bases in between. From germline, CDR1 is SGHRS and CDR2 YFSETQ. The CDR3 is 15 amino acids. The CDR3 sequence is CASRPDNLSNQPQHF. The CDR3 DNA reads TGCGCCAGCAGACCGGACAACCTAAGCAATCAGCCCCAGCATTTT.

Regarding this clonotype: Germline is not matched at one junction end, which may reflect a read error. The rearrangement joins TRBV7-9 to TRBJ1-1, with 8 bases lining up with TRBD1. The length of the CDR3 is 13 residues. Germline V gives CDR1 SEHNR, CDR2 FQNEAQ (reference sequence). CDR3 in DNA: TGTGCAAGCATCCTGACAGGGGACACTGAAGCTTTCTTT. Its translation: CASILTGDTEAFF.

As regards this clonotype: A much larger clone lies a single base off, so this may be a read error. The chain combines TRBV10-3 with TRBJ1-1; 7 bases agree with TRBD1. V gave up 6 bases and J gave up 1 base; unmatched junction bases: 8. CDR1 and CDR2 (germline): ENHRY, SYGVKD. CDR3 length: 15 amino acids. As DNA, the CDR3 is TGTGCCATCAGCAGCCACGGACAGGAGAACACTGAAGCTTTCTTT. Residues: CAISSHGQENTEAFF.

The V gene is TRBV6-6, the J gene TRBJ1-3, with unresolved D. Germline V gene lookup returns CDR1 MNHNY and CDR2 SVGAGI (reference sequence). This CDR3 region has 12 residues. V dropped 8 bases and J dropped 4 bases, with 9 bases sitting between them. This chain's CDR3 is CASQVNGNTIYF. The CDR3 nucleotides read TGTGCCAGCCAGGTTAACGGAAACACCATATATTTT.

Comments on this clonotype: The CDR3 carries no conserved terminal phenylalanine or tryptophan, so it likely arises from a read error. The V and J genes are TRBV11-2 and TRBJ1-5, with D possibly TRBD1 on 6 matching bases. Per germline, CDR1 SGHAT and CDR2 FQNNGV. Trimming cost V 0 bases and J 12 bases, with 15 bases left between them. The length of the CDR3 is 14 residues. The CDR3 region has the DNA TGTGCCAGCAGCTTAGACAGGGGTTCCGAGCACCAGCATTCT. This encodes CASSLDRGSEHQHS.

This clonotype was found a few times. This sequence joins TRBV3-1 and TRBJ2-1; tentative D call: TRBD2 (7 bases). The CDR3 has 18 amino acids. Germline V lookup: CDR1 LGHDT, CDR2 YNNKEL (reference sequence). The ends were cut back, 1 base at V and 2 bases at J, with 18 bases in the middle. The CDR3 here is CASSQVSGRGPTYNEQFF. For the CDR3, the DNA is TGTGCCAGCAGCCAAGTCAGCGGGCGGGGGCCCACCTACAATGAGCAGTTCTTC.

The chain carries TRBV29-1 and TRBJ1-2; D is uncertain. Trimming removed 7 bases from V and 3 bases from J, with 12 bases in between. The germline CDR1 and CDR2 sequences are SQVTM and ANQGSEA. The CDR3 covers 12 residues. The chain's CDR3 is CSAPQLDYGYTF. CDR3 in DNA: TGCAGCGCTCCCCAATTGGACTATGGCTACACCTTC.